Below are 13 T cell receptor beta chains sequenced from a single sample in a study of blood T cell repertoires in COVID-19 (dated by TCRdb to the early 2020s). Library preparation used the immunoSEQ multiplex PCR assay. The table comes from immuneACCESS by way of TCRdb, which keeps in-frame sequences with V and J called. Part of the clones is missing from these tables; in studies checked, under half for an unresolved V gene and the rest for unknown reasons. A total of a few hundred thousand clones appear in this sample, 70% to 90% of them only once. Clones ranked in the top ten supply approximately 6% of the sample. The sequenced material came from PBMCs or T cells enriched from blood (not recorded which). These receptors were collected from a woman under 40 who had recovered from COVID-19.

This chain connects TRBV5-4 to TRBJ1-5, with 9 bases matching TRBD1. The germline CDR1 and CDR2 sequences are SGHNT and YYREEE (reference sequence). This CDR3 has 16 residues. Losses at the gene ends were 3 bases for V and 4 bases for J; bases not matched to a gene: 8. The CDR3 protein is CASSWPPGQGNQPQHF. Here the CDR3 DNA reads TGTGCCAGCAGCTGGCCCCCCGGACAGGGGAATCAGCCCCAGCATTTT.

The V gene is TRBV4-1, the J gene TRBJ1-1; D gene uncertain. The V gene's germline CDR1 is MGHRA and CDR2 YSYEKL. This CDR3 has 12 amino acids. Trimming cost V 1 base and J 11 bases, with 11 bases left between them. The CDR3 loop reads CASSQVPEEAFF. CDR3 DNA sequence: TGCGCCAGCAGCCAAGTTCCGGAGGAGGCTTTCTTT.

This sequence joins TRBV5-4 and TRBJ2-3; 7 bases are shared with TRBD1. V lost 3 bases, J lost 4 bases, and 14 bases stayed unmatched. The CDR3 length is 17 residues. Germline V gives CDR1 SGHNT, CDR2 YYREEE (reference sequence). The CDR3 DNA reads TGTGCCAGCAGCTCGCGTAGGACAGGAGTTGGGGCAGATACGCAGTATTTT. Amino acids: CASSSRRTGVGADTQYF.

The V and J genes are TRBV6-1 and TRBJ1-5; 7 nucleotides line up with TRBD1. J was trimmed by 0 bases and V by 1 base; bases with no gene match: 9. Germline V gene lookup returns CDR1 MNHNS and CDR2 SASEGT. The CDR3 is made up of 18 amino acids. The CDR3 coding sequence is TGTGCCAGCAGTGAAGACAGGGGCCGCATTTATAGCAATCAGCCCCAGCATTTT. It codes for CASSEDRGRIYSNQPQHF.

The chain is built from TRBV30 and TRBJ1-2, with D uncertain. V was trimmed by 0 bases and J by 0 bases, leaving 11 bases between them. Germline CDR1 reads GTSNPN; CDR2 reads SVGIG (reference sequence). The length of the CDR3 is 15 residues. The CDR3 region has the DNA TGTGCCTGGAGTGTCCGAATTACTTCTAACTATGGCTACACCTTC. Amino acid sequence: CAWSVRITSNYGYTF.

The CDR3 nucleotides are TGTGCCAGTAGTCGTGGACAGGCGGTGGAGACCCAGTACTTC. Translation gives CASSRGQAVETQYF. The chain uses TRBV19 and TRBJ2-5, with TRBD1 identical over 7 bases. The CDR3 has 14 residues. The trim removed 5 bases at V and 5 bases at J, leaving 8 bases unmatched. The germline gives CDR1 LNHDA, CDR2 SQIVND (reference sequence).

This clone appeared once. The J gene is TRBJ1-1, the V gene TRBV6-5; 7 nucleotides line up with TRBD1. Germline V gene lookup returns CDR1 MNHEY and CDR2 SVGAGI. The CDR3 runs 13 residues. V gave up 2 bases and J gave up 5 bases; unmatched junction bases: 2. The CDR3 is CASSYDRETEAFF. In nucleotides, the CDR3 is TGTGCCAGCAGTTACGACAGGGAAACTGAAGCTTTCTTT.

The V call is TRBV30, the J call TRBJ1-6; the match to TRBD1 covers 8 bases. Germline values: CDR1 GTSNPN, CDR2 SVGIG (reference sequence). V lost 3 bases and J lost 7; bases outside the gene matches: 8. The CDR3 consists of 15 residues. Here the CDR3 DNA reads TGTGCCTGGAGGGGTACACAGGGGGTCAATTCACCCCTCCACTTT. Translated: CAWRGTQGVNSPLHF.

V is TRBV25-1 and J is TRBJ1-1; tentatively, D is TRBD1 (6 bases). Trimming pared 5 bases from V and 4 bases from J, leaving 14 bases between. This CDR3 comprises 14 residues. In germline, CDR1 is MGHDK, CDR2 SYGVNS. The DNA of the CDR3 is TGTGCCAGCAGTCCGGGGGGCGGGGGCACTGAAGCTTTCTTT. Protein product: CASSPGGGGTEAFF. Variable domain in full (rest from reference TRBV25-1 and TRBJ1-1): EADIYQTPRYLVIGTGKKITLECSQTMGHDKMYWYQQDPGMELHLIHYSYGVNSTEKGDLSSESTVSRIRTEHFPLTLESARPSHTSQYLCASSPGGGGTEAFFGQGTRLTVV.

This clone is a singleton in its sample. The chain employs TRBV3-1 (or the pseudogene TRBV3-2) and TRBJ2-5; 8 bases line up with TRBD2. CDR1 and CDR2 (germline): LGHDT, YNNKEL (reference sequence). V lost 4 bases to trimming and J lost 5 bases; unmatched junction nucleotides: 6. The CDR3 runs 14 residues. CDR3 coding DNA: TGTGCCAGCAGCCGCAGCGGGGGTAAGGAGACCCAGTACTTC. Encoded protein: CASSRSGGKETQYF.

This chain uses TRBV5-4 with TRBJ1-2; D is perhaps TRBD1 (6 bases). The CDR3 contains 15 residues. Germline values: CDR1 SGHNT, CDR2 YYREEE (reference sequence). V gave up 5 bases and J gave up 3 bases, with 17 bases separating them. Written as DNA, the CDR3 is TGTGCCAGCAGATCCGGGACACCGTTACACTATGGCTACACCTTC. As protein: CASRSGTPLHYGYTF.

This chain joins TRBV19 and TRBJ2-7; TRBD2 aligns across 11 bases. The CDR3 consists of 15 residues. Germline CDR1 LNHDA, CDR2 SQIVND (reference sequence). V gave up 3 bases and J gave up 0 bases; unmatched junction bases: 1. CDR3 DNA sequence: TGTGCCAGTAGTATGGGACTAGCGGTCTCCTACGAGCAGTACTTC. This gives the protein CASSMGLAVSYEQYF.

The CDR3 DNA reads TGTGCCAGCAGCTTAATGGCTAGCGGGGGACAAGAGACCCAGTACTTC. Translated: CASSLMASGGQETQYF. This chain joins TRBV7-2 and TRBJ2-5, with TRBD2 identical over 10 bases. Germline V gene data show CDR1 as SGHTA and CDR2 as FQGNSA. This CDR3 spans 16 amino acids. V was clipped by 2 bases and J by 2 bases; unmatched bases: 5.